The rows below give T cell receptor beta chains drawn from one sample of a study of T cells after yellow fever vaccination. MiXCR was run by TCRdb on the 5' RACE reads, yielding one entry per CDR3 protein. The table shows approximately 93,000 distinct CDR3 sequences, with roughly 5.2% occurring only once. Here the sequenced sample was CD8+ T cells sorted from PBMCs, taken 10 days after the yellow fever booster vaccination. These receptors were taken from a man between 18 and 29 years old who received the YFV17D yellow fever vaccine. CDR3s include the opening cysteine and the closing phenylalanine or tryptophan. A D gene is named only where the DNA matches it firmly. Some rows mark clone size as missing; the rest say once, few, many or name a class of expanded clone.

CDR3aa: CASSPPIIGNTGELFF
CDR3nt: TGTGCCAGCTCACCACCAATTATCGGGAACACCGGGGAGCTGTTTTTT
j_gene: TRBJ2-2
v_gene: TRBV18
d_gene: -
len: 16
abundance: -

CDR3aa: CATSRGSANTGELFF
CDR3nt: TGTGCCACCAGCAGAGGTTCAGCGAACACCGGGGAGCTGTTTTTT
j_gene: TRBJ2-2
v_gene: TRBV15
d_gene: -
len: 15
abundance: -

CDR3aa: CASRLGPASGANVLTF
CDR3nt: TGTGCCAGCAGGCTGGGACCGGCCTCTGGGGCCAACGTCCTGACTTTC
j_gene: TRBJ2-6
v_gene: TRBV27
d_gene: -
len: 16
abundance: many

CDR3aa: CASSIDTGGPTEAFF
CDR3nt: TGTGCCAGTAGTATAGATACAGGAGGCCCCACTGAAGCTTTCTTT
j_gene: TRBJ1-1
v_gene: TRBV19
d_gene: -
len: 15
abundance: many

CDR3aa: CASSLGLAAYNEQFF
CDR3nt: TGTGCTAGCAGCTTAGGACTAGCGGCCTACAATGAGCAGTTCTTC
j_gene: TRBJ2-1
v_gene: TRBV7-7
d_gene: TRBD2
len: 15
abundance: -

CDR3aa: CASSFLEASTDTQYF
CDR3nt: TGTGCCAGCAGTTTTCTTGAAGCTAGCACAGATACGCAGTATTTT
j_gene: TRBJ2-3
v_gene: TRBV27
d_gene: -
len: 15
abundance: many

CDR3aa: CASSSRVRSNQPQHF
CDR3nt: TGTGCCAGCAGTTCCCGCGTACGAAGCAATCAGCCCCAGCATTTT
j_gene: TRBJ1-5
v_gene: TRBV6-2/TRBV6-3
d_gene: -
len: 15
abundance: few

CDR3aa: CSVNPGSSSYNEQFF
CDR3nt: TGCAGCGTTAACCCAGGCTCCAGCTCCTACAATGAGCAGTTCTTC
j_gene: TRBJ2-1
v_gene: TRBV29-1
d_gene: -
len: 15
abundance: many

CDR3aa: CSVDGAAGDHYGYTF
CDR3nt: TGCAGCGTTGACGGTGCGGCAGGGGACCACTATGGCTACACCTTC
j_gene: TRBJ1-2
v_gene: TRBV29-1
d_gene: -
len: 15
abundance: few

CDR3aa: CASSYAGGLHNEQFF
CDR3nt: TGTGCCAGCAGTTATGCGGGGGGGCTTCACAATGAGCAGTTCTTC
j_gene: TRBJ2-1
v_gene: TRBV6-2/TRBV6-3
d_gene: TRBD2
len: 15
abundance: -

CDR3aa: CASSYGGHEQFF
CDR3nt: TGTGCCAGCAGCTACGGGGGGCATGAGCAGTTCTTC
j_gene: TRBJ2-1
v_gene: TRBV5-4
d_gene: -
len: 12
abundance: many

CDR3aa: CASSYTGAQIGNTQYF
CDR3nt: TGTGCCAGCAGTTACACGGGGGCGCAGATCGGGAATACGCAGTATTTT
j_gene: TRBJ2-3
v_gene: TRBV27
d_gene: -
len: 16
abundance: few

CDR3aa: CASSFAGSELETQYF
CDR3nt: TGTGCCAGCAGCTTCGCGGGTTCCGAGTTGGAGACCCAGTACTTC
j_gene: TRBJ2-5
v_gene: TRBV5-4
d_gene: -
len: 15
abundance: few

CDR3aa: CASSDTGTEGSLF
CDR3nt: TGCGCCAGCAGTGATACGGGGACAGAAGGATCCCTCTTC
j_gene: TRBJ1-2
v_gene: TRBV10-1
d_gene: TRBD1
len: 13
abundance: -

CDR3aa: CASSEVQDTEAFF
CDR3nt: TGTGCCAGCAGTGAAGTACAGGACACTGAAGCTTTCTTT
j_gene: TRBJ1-1
v_gene: TRBV6-1
d_gene: -
len: 13
abundance: -

CDR3aa: CASSSGRRGTNEKLFF
CDR3nt: TGTGCCAGCAGTTCCGGTCGGAGAGGTACTAATGAAAAACTGTTTTTT
j_gene: TRBJ1-4
v_gene: TRBV6-5
d_gene: -
len: 16
abundance: few

CDR3aa: CATSDCFGLFVSNQPQHF
CDR3nt: TGTGCCACCAGTGATTGCTTCGGGCTATTTGTGAGCAATCAGCCCCAGCATTTT
j_gene: TRBJ1-5
v_gene: TRBV24-1
d_gene: -
len: 18
abundance: -